The entry below gives a single TCR beta chain sequence along with its context. Its cognate antigen is unknown. The source of the sample is a study of cytomegalovirus exposure and HLA in healthy donors. Points from the study as a whole: In vitro experiments confirmed that three CMV-associated chains were specific for CMV antigens. Follow-up analysis later connected one missense variant in DCLRE1C with trimming of TCR beta V- and J-genes. Associated with cytomegalovirus, according to the listing, were 170 or so TCR beta chains.

The CDR3 has 15 residues. V lost 4 bases and J lost 3; bases outside the gene matches: 5. Germline V gives CDR1 LNHDA, CDR2 SQIVND (reference sequence). Primers: 60 Vbeta forward and 13 Jbeta reverse. In the authors' methods: In a later analysis, of around 80 million unique beta chains, roughly 9.9 million appeared in at least two donors. TCRdb's copy holds only in-frame clones and misses some; the assay was immunoSEQ multiplex PCR. That table supplies the V and J calls and clone size; D and trimming were determined from the DNA. Seen here are some 90,000 clones, over 60% observed once, and the top ten hold about 3%.

This TCR derives from a man aged 40-49 years in good health and CMV-seronegative. This sequence joins TRBV19 and TRBJ2-2; 7 nucleotides align to TRBD1. Material: PBMCs. The CDR3 nucleotides read TGTGCCAGTAGTAGGAGGACAGGAGACACCGGGGAGCTGTTTTTT. Its translation: CASSRRTGDTGELFF.